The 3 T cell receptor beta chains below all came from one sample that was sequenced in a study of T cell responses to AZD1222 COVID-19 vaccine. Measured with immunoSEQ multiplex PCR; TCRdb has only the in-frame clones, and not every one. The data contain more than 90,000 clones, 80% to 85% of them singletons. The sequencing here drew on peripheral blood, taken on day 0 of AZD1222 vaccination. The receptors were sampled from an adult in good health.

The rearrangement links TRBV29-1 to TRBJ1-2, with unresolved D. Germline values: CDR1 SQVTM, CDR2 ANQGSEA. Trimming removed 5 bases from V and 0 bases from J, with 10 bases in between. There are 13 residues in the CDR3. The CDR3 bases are TGCAGCGTTAGTATAGGGTCTAACTATGGCTACACCTTC. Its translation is CSVSIGSNYGYTF.

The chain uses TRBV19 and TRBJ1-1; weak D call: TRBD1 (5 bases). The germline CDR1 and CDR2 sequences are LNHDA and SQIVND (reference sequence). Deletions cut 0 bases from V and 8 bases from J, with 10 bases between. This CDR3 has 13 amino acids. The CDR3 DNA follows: TGTGCCAGTAGTATAGACAGGGCCAAAGAAGCTTTCTTT. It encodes CASSIDRAKEAFF.

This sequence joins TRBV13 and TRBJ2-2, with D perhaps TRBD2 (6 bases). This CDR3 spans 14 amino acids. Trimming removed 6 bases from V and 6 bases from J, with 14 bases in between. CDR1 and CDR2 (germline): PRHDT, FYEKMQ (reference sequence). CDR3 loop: CASSRTSIPGELFF. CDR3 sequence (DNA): TGTGCCAGCAGTCGTACTAGCATTCCCGGGGAGCTGTTTTTT. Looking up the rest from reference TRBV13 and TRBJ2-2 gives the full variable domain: AAGVIQSPRHLIKEKRETATLKCYPIPRHDTVYWYQQGPGQDPQFLISFYEKMQSDKGSIPDRFSAQQFSDYHSELNMSSLELGDSALYFCASSRTSIPGELFFGEGSRLTVL.